This TCR beta chain was recorded in a study of blood T cell repertoires in COVID-19. The overall study: Samples representing acute and convalescent COVID-19 were sourced from the United States, Italy and Spain.

Participants spanned ages about 18 to 100 years and resided in about 25 US areas. Cohort 3 recovered donors had two negative PCRs, clearance, or symptom resolution. V lost 4 bases, J lost 3 bases, and 6 bases stayed unmatched. The length of the CDR3 is 15 residues. Germline V gene sequence: CDR1 LNHNV, CDR2 YYDKDF (reference sequence). The protocol was immunoSEQ multiplex PCR, while the TCRdb copy is restricted to in-frame clones and leaves out a portion. The table shows around 310,000 clones, with over 85% occurring only once. The sample taken for sequencing was PBMCs or T cells enriched from blood (not recorded which). This sequence was found in a woman aged 30 to 39 who had recovered from COVID-19. V usage is TRBV15 and J usage is TRBJ2-1; 7 bases agree with TRBD2. The CDR3: CATSTMGEGYNEQFF. For the CDR3, the DNA is TGTGCCACCAGCACGATGGGGGAGGGCTACAATGAGCAGTTCTTC.